The 18 T cell receptor beta chains below all came from one sample that was sequenced in a study of blood T cells in healthy people across ages. It was with a sample-barcoded 5' primer and a J-beta primer mix that a second PCR of roughly 7 to 12 cycles was run. One entry per CDR3 protein results from TCRdb running MiXCR on the 5' RACE reads. The table lists about 1.4 million distinct CDR3 sequences, roughly 60% of them singletons. The material sequenced was blood. Every receptor here comes from a young man in good health.

The J gene is TRBJ2-1, the V gene TRBV11-2, with D maybe TRBD2 (6 bases). The CDR3 is made up of 15 amino acids. Trimming stripped 3 bases from V and 3 bases from J, with 12 bases between. CDR1 and CDR2 (germline): SGHAT, FQNNGV. The CDR3: CASSFETRSYNEQFF. The CDR3 nucleotides read TGTGCCAGCAGCTTTGAGACTAGGAGCTACAATGAGCAGTTCTTC.

This sequence joins TRBV6-2 or TRBV6-3 and TRBJ1-5; possibly TRBD1 for D (5 bases). Looked up from germline, CDR1 is MNHEY and CDR2 is SVGEGT. Trimming left V 6 bases short and J 5 bases short, with 11 bases between. CDR3 length: 13 amino acids. The DNA of the CDR3 is TGTGCCAGCAGCGGGGACGGATATCAGCCCCAGCATTTT. Protein sequence: CASSGDGYQPQHF.

The chain recombines TRBV6-1 with TRBJ1-1; D is undetermined. The V end was cut by 4 bases, the J end by 6 bases, with 12 bases between. The CDR3 is 13 amino acids. CDR1 is MNHNS, CDR2 SASEGT, per germline. The CDR3 here is CASSGRRTSEAFF. The CDR3 DNA reads TGTGCCAGCAGTGGAAGGAGGACCTCTGAAGCTTTCTTT.

The chain is built from TRBV15 and TRBJ2-5, with D possibly called TRBD1 or TRBD2 (5 bases each). The J call may be wrong; the DNA end is better matched by TRBJ2-7. Germline V gives CDR1 LNHNV, CDR2 YYDKDF (reference sequence). The CDR3 is made up of 14 amino acids. As DNA, the CDR3 is TGTGCCACCAGCGGGGCGAGGGGCCAAGACGAGCAGTACTTC. Amino acid sequence: CATSGARGQDEQYF.

The V call is TRBV30, the J call TRBJ2-3; D remains ambiguous. CDR1 is GTSNPN, CDR2 SVGIG, per germline (reference sequence). V shed 1 base and J shed 6 bases, with 17 bases lying between them. The CDR3 totals 15 residues. The CDR3 DNA follows: TGTGCCTGGAGTGAGGAAAATGCTAAGGAGGATACGCAGTATTTT. It yields the protein CAWSEENAKEDTQYF.

The CDR3 loop is CASSYSNLREGANHLQETQYF. In nucleotides, the CDR3 is TGTGCCAGCAGTTACTCTAACTTAAGGGAGGGGGCGAATCATCTGCAAGAGACCCAGTACTTC. This chain uses TRBV6-2 or TRBV6-3 with TRBJ2-5, with D perhaps TRBD1 or TRBD2 (7 bases each). The germline V gene encodes CDR1 MNHEY and CDR2 SVGEGT. CDR3 length equals 21 residues. Trimming removed 0 bases at V and 2 bases at J, with 28 bases between.

The chain carries TRBV25-1 and TRBJ1-2; D is undetermined. Per the germline V gene, CDR1 is MGHDK and CDR2 is SYGVNS. The CDR3 sequence is 14 residues long. Trimming took 2 bases from V and 2 from J, leaving 9 bases between them. CDR3 DNA: TGTGCCAGCAGTGAAACACTGTACAACTATGGCTACACCTTC. Translation: CASSETLYNYGYTF.

The chain is built from TRBV20-1 and TRBJ2-1, with 14 bases matching TRBD2. The V gene's germline CDR1 is DFQATT and CDR2 SNEGSKA (reference sequence). V trimming: 0 bases; J trimming: 6 bases; junction bases outside the gene matches: 1. CDR3 size: 15 residues. CDR3 bases: TGCAGTGCTAGAGATGGGACTAGCGGGAGCAATGAGCAGTTCTTC. This gives the protein CSARDGTSGSNEQFF.

This clonotype was observed a handful of times. The chain employs TRBV4-3 and TRBJ2-1; 8 bases agree with TRBD1. V lost 3 bases to trimming and J lost 8 bases; unmatched junction nucleotides: 6. CDR3 size: 14 residues. The germline V gene encodes CDR1 LGHNA and CDR2 YSLEER. This chain's CDR3 is CASSQSQGVDEQFF. CDR3 nucleotides: TGCGCCAGCAGCCAGTCACAGGGGGTGGATGAGCAGTTCTTC.

This clonotype was detected a few times. The chain carries TRBV5-1 and TRBJ2-1; D remains ambiguous. The CDR3 is 12 amino acids. The V end was cut by 2 bases, the J end by 9 bases, with 9 bases between. In germline, CDR1 is SGHRS, CDR2 YFSETQ. The CDR3 here is CASSLIVGEQFF. The CDR3 DNA follows: TGCGCCAGCAGCTTAATCGTAGGTGAGCAGTTCTTC.

This chain connects TRBV7-2 to TRBJ2-2, with a tentative D call TRBD1 (6 bases). The V gene's germline CDR1 is SGHTA and CDR2 FQGNSA. CDR3 length: 16 amino acids. V lost 5 bases, J lost 3 bases, and 16 bases lay in between. CDR3 in DNA: TGTGCCAGCAGCGCCCAGGGTACAGGGCACACCGGGGAGCTGTTTTTT. Its protein product is CASSAQGTGHTGELFF.

The rearrangement joins TRBV7-2 to TRBJ1-2; TRBD1 might be the D (5 bases). The CDR3 covers 12 residues. Germline CDR1 and CDR2: SGHTA and FQGNSA. V was clipped by 8 bases and J by 5 bases, with 12 bases between them. The CDR3 sequence is CASDLRGYGYTF. The CDR3 nucleotides read TGTGCCAGCGACCTACGGGGGTATGGCTACACCTTC.

The sample holds one count of this clonotype. CDR3 amino acids: CASSQEEQGAANTGELFF. The CDR3 nucleotides are TGCGCCAGCAGCCAAGAAGAACAGGGGGCCGCGAACACCGGGGAGCTGTTTTTT. This chain connects TRBV4-1 to TRBJ2-2, with TRBD1 matching over 9 bases. The germline V gene encodes CDR1 MGHRA and CDR2 YSYEKL. CDR3 size: 18 residues. Trimming removed 0 bases from V and 0 bases from J; junction bases left unmatched: 5.

This clonotype was observed a single time. The rearrangement uses TRBV3-1 and TRBJ2-7, with 16 bases lining up with TRBD2. The end of the DNA aligns better with TRBJ2-5, so the J call may be wrong. CDR1 is LGHDT, CDR2 YNNKEL, per germline (reference sequence). The CDR3 loop spans 17 amino acids. The CDR3 loop is CASSPGLAGGPLKTQYF. CDR3 bases: TGTGCCAGCAGCCCGGGACTAGCGGGGGGGCCTTTGAAGACCCAGTACTTC.

J is TRBJ1-1 and V is TRBV29-1; D gene uncertain. There are 8 residues in the CDR3. The germline V gene has CDR1 SQVTM and CDR2 ANQGSEA. Trimming took 4 bases from V and 10 from J, leaving 4 bases between them. The CDR3 DNA follows: TGCAGCGTTGGGGGAGCTTTCTTT. The encoded protein is CSVGGAFF.

This chain joins TRBV15 and TRBJ2-7; 10 nucleotides agree with TRBD1. The germline gives CDR1 LNHNV, CDR2 YYDKDF (reference sequence). With V trimmed by 6 bases and J by 3 bases, 8 bases remained unmatched. The CDR3 covers 15 residues. CDR3 in DNA: TGTGCCACCAGAAAGGACGGGACAGGGGACTACGAGCAGTACTTC. This gives the protein CATRKDGTGDYEQYF.

The chain combines TRBV20-1 with TRBJ1-1; D remains ambiguous. Germline lookup yields CDR1 DFQATT and CDR2 SNEGSKA (reference sequence). V gave up 1 base and J gave up 1 base, with 13 bases separating them. The CDR3 consists of 15 residues. The CDR3 loop reads CSARGDLRPNTEAFF. Here the CDR3 DNA reads TGCAGTGCTAGAGGGGATTTAAGACCGAACACTGAAGCTTTCTTT.

This clonotype was seen a few times. V is TRBV3-1 and J is TRBJ2-1; 12 bases match TRBD2. Germline trimming cut 4 bases from V and 9 bases from J; bases unmatched to any gene: 4. Germline CDR1 is LGHDT and CDR2 is YNNKEL (reference sequence). The CDR3 is made up of 14 amino acids. The CDR3 is CASSPGTSGFEQFF. The CDR3 DNA sequence: TGTGCCAGCAGCCCCGGGACTAGCGGGTTTGAGCAGTTCTTC.